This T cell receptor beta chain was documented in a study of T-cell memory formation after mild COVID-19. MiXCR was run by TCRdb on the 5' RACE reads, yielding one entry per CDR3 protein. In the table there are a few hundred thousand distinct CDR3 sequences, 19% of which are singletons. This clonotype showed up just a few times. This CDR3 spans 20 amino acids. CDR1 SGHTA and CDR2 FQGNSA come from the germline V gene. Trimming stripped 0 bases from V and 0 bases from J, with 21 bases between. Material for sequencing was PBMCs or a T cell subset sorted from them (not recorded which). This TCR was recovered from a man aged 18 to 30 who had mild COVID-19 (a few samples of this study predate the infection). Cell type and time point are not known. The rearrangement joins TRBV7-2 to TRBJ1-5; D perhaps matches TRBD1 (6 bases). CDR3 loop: CASSLASGHSRRDSNQPQHF. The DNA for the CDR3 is TGTGCCAGCAGCTTAGCATCGGGACACTCCAGACGGGATAGCAATCAGCCCCAGCATTTT. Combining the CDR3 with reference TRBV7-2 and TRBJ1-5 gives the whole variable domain GAGVSQSPSNKVTEKGKDVELRCDPISGHTALYWYRQSLGQGLEFLIYFQGNSAPDKSGLPSDRFSAERTGGSVSTLTIQRTQQEDSAVYLCASSLASGHSRRDSNQPQHFGDGTRLSIL.